This T cell receptor (beta chain) was found in a study of early T cells in non-severe SARS-CoV-2 infection. Study-wide points: Private and CD4 specificities were missed by VDJdb matching, which favored anti-spike CD8 responses.

This clonotype appeared many times. The antigen remains undetermined. CDR3 size: 15 residues. Per the germline V gene, CDR1 is SGDLS and CDR2 is YYNGEE. Deletions cut 3 bases from V and 2 bases from J, with 15 bases between. Unique molecular identifiers (one per individual cDNA molecule) were attached. MiXCR was run by TCRdb on the 5' RACE reads, yielding one entry per CDR3 protein. Counted here are some 56,000 distinct CDR3 sequences, under 12% occurring once; the ten biggest clones make up around 6%. The chain carries TRBV9 and TRBJ2-7; D ambiguous. The sequenced sample was whole blood. The receptor was derived from an adult who was a healthcare worker with PCR-confirmed SARS-CoV-2 infection or an uninfected control (not recorded which). The CDR3 loop is CASSERVLGTYEQYF. CDR3 nucleotides: TGTGCCAGCAGCGAACGCGTGCTGGGGACCTACGAGCAGTACTTC.